Listed below are T cell receptor beta chains from one sample, sequenced in a study of human T cells and chemical hapten exposure. TCRdb re-analysed the RACE reads in MiXCR, keeping a single row per CDR3 protein. The sample has roughly 110,000 distinct CDR3 sequences; around 12% are singletons. The material was whole blood, obtained in connection with sensitization to the hapten diphenylcyclopropenone (DPC). These receptors all stem from a woman aged 45-59 years with alopecia areata. Some clones in this sample may be carry-over from other donors' samples. The CDR3 runs from the conserved cysteine through the conserved F or W. D genes are given only for firm matches. Size tells how often a clone was seen (once, few, many) or the class of an expanded clone, and some rows leave it out.

clone_size: .
v_call: TRBV7-8
j_call: TRBJ2-7
d_call: .
cdr3_aa: CASSPSAGAQYEQYF
cdr3_nt: TGTGCCAGCAGCCCTAGTGCGGGGGCGCAGTACGAGCAGTACTTC

clone_size: many
v_call: TRBV14
j_call: TRBJ1-6
d_call: .
cdr3_aa: CASSPGDVNSPLHF
cdr3_nt: TGTGCCAGCAGCCCGGGGGACGTAAATTCACCCCTCCACTTT

clone_size: few
v_call: TRBV14
j_call: TRBJ2-7
d_call: .
cdr3_aa: CASSQDMGAVYEQYF
cdr3_nt: TGTGCCAGCAGCCAAGATATGGGGGCGGTGTACGAGCAGTACTTC

clone_size: .
v_call: TRBV29-1
j_call: TRBJ2-5
d_call: .
cdr3_aa: CSPGLLQETQYF
cdr3_nt: TGCAGCCCAGGACTTCTCCAAGAGACCCAGTACTTC

clone_size: few
v_call: TRBV7-2
j_call: TRBJ1-5
d_call: .
cdr3_aa: CASSFTGAEPQHF
cdr3_nt: TGTGCCAGCAGCTTTACCGGGGCCGAGCCCCAGCATTTT

clone_size: few
v_call: TRBV7-2
j_call: TRBJ2-2
d_call: TRBD1
cdr3_aa: CASSFVGTANTGELFF
cdr3_nt: TGTGCCAGCAGCTTCGTCGGGACAGCGAACACCGGGGAGCTGTTTTTT

clone_size: many
v_call: TRBV20-1
j_call: TRBJ2-1
d_call: .
cdr3_aa: CSAFHSGAIFF
cdr3_nt: TGCAGTGCGTTTCATTCTGGTGCTATTTTCTTC

clone_size: many
v_call: TRBV20-1
j_call: TRBJ2-1
d_call: TRBD2
cdr3_aa: CSASAVIAGDIGEQFF
cdr3_nt: TGCAGTGCTAGTGCGGTAATAGCGGGAGATATTGGTGAGCAGTTCTTC

clone_size: .
v_call: TRBV4-3
j_call: TRBJ2-7
d_call: .
cdr3_aa: CASSQDAGPYEQYF
cdr3_nt: TGCGCCAGCAGCCAAGATGCGGGGCCTTACGAGCAGTACTTC

clone_size: .
v_call: TRBV2
j_call: TRBJ1-5
d_call: .
cdr3_aa: CASLERTANQPQHF
cdr3_nt: TGTGCCAGCCTAGAACGGACAGCAAATCAGCCCCAGCATTTT

clone_size: few
v_call: TRBV7-8
j_call: TRBJ2-6
d_call: .
cdr3_aa: CASSLRTAGISSGANVLTF
cdr3_nt: TGTGCCAGCAGCTTAAGGACGGCAGGGATCTCCTCTGGGGCCAACGTCCTGACTTTC

clone_size: few
v_call: TRBV19
j_call: TRBJ1-2
d_call: TRBD1
cdr3_aa: CASSPFPGQGNYGYTF
cdr3_nt: TGTGCCAGTAGTCCTTTTCCGGGACAGGGAAACTATGGCTACACCTTC

clone_size: once
v_call: TRBV7-2
j_call: TRBJ2-7
d_call: .
cdr3_aa: CASSSNDYEQYF
cdr3_nt: TGTGCCAGCAGCTCAAACGACTACGAGCAGTACTTC

clone_size: many
v_call: TRBV20-1
j_call: TRBJ1-5
d_call: .
cdr3_aa: CSARDGGAGNQPQHF
cdr3_nt: TGCAGTGCTAGAGATGGCGGGGCAGGGAATCAGCCCCAGCATTTT

clone_size: .
v_call: TRBV29-1
j_call: TRBJ2-7
d_call: TRBD1
cdr3_aa: CSAKTGTGSPYEQYF
cdr3_nt: TGCAGCGCCAAAACCGGGACAGGGTCCCCCTACGAGCAGTACTTC

clone_size: .
v_call: TRBV20-1
j_call: TRBJ1-6
d_call: .
cdr3_aa: CSAPMRVAYNSPLHF
cdr3_nt: TGCAGTGCCCCGATGAGGGTCGCCTATAATTCACCCCTCCACTTT

clone_size: few
v_call: TRBV7-9
j_call: TRBJ2-5
d_call: .
cdr3_aa: CASSMRASRVSEETQYF
cdr3_nt: TGTGCCAGCAGCATGAGGGCTAGCCGAGTCTCGGAGGAGACCCAGTACTTC

clone_size: .
v_call: TRBV18
j_call: TRBJ2-1
d_call: .
cdr3_aa: CASSPVEGILENEQFF
cdr3_nt: TGTGCCAGCTCACCGGTGGAAGGGATTCTGGAGAATGAGCAGTTCTTC

clone_size: .
v_call: TRBV4-3
j_call: TRBJ1-4
d_call: .
cdr3_aa: CASSRGRRVTFPSGEKLFF
cdr3_nt: TGCGCCAGCAGCCGGGGGCGCAGGGTGACCTTCCCCTCGGGCGAAAAACTGTTTTTT

clone_size: .
v_call: TRBV10-2
j_call: TRBJ1-1
d_call: .
cdr3_aa: CASSGGLTEAFF
cdr3_nt: TGCGCCAGCAGTGGGGGACTAACTGAAGCTTTCTTT

clone_size: many
v_call: TRBV20-1
j_call: TRBJ1-5
d_call: .
cdr3_aa: CSASTVSRQPQHF
cdr3_nt: TGCAGTGCTAGTACGGTTAGCAGACAGCCCCAGCATTTT

clone_size: .
v_call: TRBV27
j_call: TRBJ2-1
d_call: TRBD2
cdr3_aa: CASTDWASGDNEQFF
cdr3_nt: TGTGCCAGCACTGATTGGGCTAGCGGGGACAATGAGCAGTTCTTC

clone_size: few
v_call: TRBV11-3
j_call: TRBJ2-7
d_call: .
cdr3_aa: CASSLDGSGTYEQYF
cdr3_nt: TGTGCCAGCAGCTTAGATGGCTCTGGGACCTACGAGCAGTACTTC

clone_size: .
v_call: TRBV6-5
j_call: TRBJ1-4
d_call: TRBD1
cdr3_aa: CASSPRGQGTEKLFF
cdr3_nt: TGTGCCAGCAGTCCCCGCGGACAGGGAACCGAAAAACTGTTTTTT

clone_size: .
v_call: TRBV11-1
j_call: TRBJ1-6
d_call: .
cdr3_aa: CASSLRTLSPLHF
cdr3_nt: TGTGCCAGCAGCTTACGAACTCTTTCACCCCTCCACTTT

clone_size: .
v_call: TRBV29-1
j_call: TRBJ1-3
d_call: TRBD1
cdr3_aa: CSVSRDSAGNTIYF
cdr3_nt: TGCAGCGTGTCCCGGGACAGTGCTGGAAACACCATATATTTT

clone_size: few
v_call: TRBV5-5
j_call: TRBJ1-2
d_call: TRBD1
cdr3_aa: CASSPLTGSYGYTF
cdr3_nt: TGTGCCAGCAGCCCTCTGACAGGGTCCTATGGCTACACCTTC

clone_size: few
v_call: TRBV7-9
j_call: TRBJ2-1
d_call: TRBD2
cdr3_aa: CASSFGLAGDGNEQFF
cdr3_nt: TGTGCCAGCAGCTTTGGACTAGCGGGAGATGGGAATGAGCAGTTCTTC

clone_size: .
v_call: TRBV12-3/TRBV12-4
j_call: TRBJ1-3
d_call: .
cdr3_aa: CASSLGQQAHSGNTIYF
cdr3_nt: TGTGCCAGCAGTTTGGGGCAGCAAGCCCACTCTGGAAACACCATATATTTT

clone_size: many
v_call: TRBV5-1
j_call: TRBJ2-2
d_call: TRBD2
cdr3_aa: CASSLVAGDTGELFF
cdr3_nt: TGTGCCAGCAGCTTGGTAGCGGGAGACACCGGGGAGCTGTTTTTT

clone_size: many
v_call: TRBV10-1
j_call: TRBJ2-1
d_call: TRBD2
cdr3_aa: CASSEDPSGSYNEQFF
cdr3_nt: TGCGCCAGCAGTGAGGATCCTAGCGGCTCCTACAATGAGCAGTTCTTC

clone_size: .
v_call: TRBV29-1
j_call: TRBJ1-1
d_call: .
cdr3_aa: CSVPFGATEAFF
cdr3_nt: TGCAGCGTTCCCTTCGGGGCCACTGAAGCTTTCTTT

clone_size: many
v_call: TRBV28
j_call: TRBJ2-7
d_call: .
cdr3_aa: CASSPWGDEQYF
cdr3_nt: TGTGCCAGCAGTCCATGGGGGGACGAGCAGTACTTC

clone_size: .
v_call: TRBV28
j_call: TRBJ2-1
d_call: .
cdr3_aa: CASSTRSDEQFF
cdr3_nt: TGTGCCAGCAGTACCAGATCTGATGAGCAGTTCTTC

clone_size: many
v_call: TRBV11-2
j_call: TRBJ2-7
d_call: .
cdr3_aa: CASSLAPTGKDYSYEQYF
cdr3_nt: TGTGCCAGCAGCTTAGCTCCAACAGGGAAGGATTACTCCTACGAGCAGTACTTC

clone_size: .
v_call: TRBV6-6
j_call: TRBJ2-7
d_call: .
cdr3_aa: CASSSRVYEQYF
cdr3_nt: TGTGCCAGCAGTTCCAGGGTGTACGAGCAGTACTTC

clone_size: few
v_call: TRBV19
j_call: TRBJ1-5
d_call: .
cdr3_aa: CASSIGRGYSNQPQHF
cdr3_nt: TGTGCCAGTAGTATCGGGCGGGGTTATAGCAATCAGCCCCAGCATTTT

clone_size: few
v_call: TRBV28
j_call: TRBJ1-1
d_call: .
cdr3_aa: CASGQGSGTEAFF
cdr3_nt: TGTGCCAGCGGGCAGGGGTCGGGGACTGAAGCTTTCTTT

clone_size: few
v_call: TRBV28
j_call: TRBJ2-7
d_call: .
cdr3_aa: CASSPGGIYEQYF
cdr3_nt: TGTGCCAGCAGTCCCGGCGGCATCTACGAGCAGTACTTC

clone_size: .
v_call: TRBV12-3/TRBV12-4
j_call: TRBJ2-1
d_call: .
cdr3_aa: CASSPGRASFF
cdr3_nt: TGTGCCAGCAGTCCCGGACGGGCGTCGTTCTTC

clone_size: few
v_call: TRBV4-2
j_call: TRBJ2-7
d_call: .
cdr3_aa: CASSLDSGAPPREQYF
cdr3_nt: TGTGCCAGCAGCCTTGACTCCGGGGCTCCCCCCAGGGAGCAGTACTTC